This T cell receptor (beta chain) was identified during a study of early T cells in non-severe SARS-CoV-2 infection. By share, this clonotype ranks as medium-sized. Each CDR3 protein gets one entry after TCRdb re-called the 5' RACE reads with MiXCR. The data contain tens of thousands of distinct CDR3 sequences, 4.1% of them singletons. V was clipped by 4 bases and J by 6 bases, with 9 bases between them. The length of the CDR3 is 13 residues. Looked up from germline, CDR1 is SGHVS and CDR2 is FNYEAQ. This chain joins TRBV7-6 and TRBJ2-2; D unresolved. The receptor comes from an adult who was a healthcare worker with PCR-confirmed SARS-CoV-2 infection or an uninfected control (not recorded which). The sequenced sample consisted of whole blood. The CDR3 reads CASSSEVPGELFF. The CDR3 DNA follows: TGTGCCAGCAGCTCCGAGGTACCCGGGGAGCTGTTTTTT.